This T cell receptor beta chain was recorded in a study of cytomegalovirus exposure and HLA in healthy donors. General study points: In a later analysis, TCR beta V- and J-gene trimming showed a link to a missense DCLRE1C variant. Generally TCR sequences proved uncommon, though certain public TCRs appeared in numerous donors. By a later analysis, the bulk of CMV-associated TCR beta chains appeared HLA-restricted.

This clone turned up a few times. Its antigen is as yet unknown. PCR was performed using 60 Vbeta and 13 Jbeta primers. Per the authors' pipeline: An analysis performed later counted roughly 79 million unique TCR beta chains (approximately 11 million of them shared). TCRdb keeps only in-frame clones here, not all; method: immunoSEQ multiplex PCR. V and J calls and clone size come straight from that table; D and trimming were deduced from the DNA. The table shows almost 70,000 clones, with under 80% occurring only once. The TCR originated in a male donor in good health and CMV-seropositive. Sequenced material: PBMCs.

The CDR3 DNA reads TGTGCCAGCAGCCCCCCCCTGCTCAGGGTACGGGCCAATCGGGATGAGCAGTTCTTC. Translation gives CASSPPLLRVRANRDEQFF. The rearrangement uses TRBV5-6 and TRBJ2-1; a weak D match, TRBD1 (5 bases). This CDR3 spans 19 amino acids. Germline assignment: CDR1 SGHDT and CDR2 YYEEEE. V lost 4 bases, J lost 8 bases, and 31 bases lay in between.